This is a list of T cell receptor beta chains from one sample in a study of cytomegalovirus exposure and HLA in healthy donors. This table comes from immunoSEQ multiplex PCR, and its TCRdb copy is limited to in-frame clones, with some not included. The sample lists about 180,000 clones; over 70% were seen once. Sequencing was performed on PBMCs. The receptors were sampled from a woman aged 50 to 60 in good health and CMV-seronegative. CDR3s include the opening cysteine and the closing phenylalanine or tryptophan. Fields, in order: CDR3 DNA, CDR3 protein, CDR3 length, V gene, clone size, D gene, J gene. D genes are given only for firm matches. The size of a clone is reported for some rows only, either as once, few or many, or as a class for expanded clones.

DNA: TGTGCCAGCAGTTACGGCGGGAGGGCAGAGACCCAGTACTTC; CDR3: CASSYGGRAETQYF; length: 14; V: TRBV6-6; size: .; D: TRBD2; J: TRBJ2-5
DNA: TGTGCCAGCAGCCGCCTTGGACAGGGGGGGTGGAATGAGCAGTTCTTC; CDR3: CASSRLGQGGWNEQFF; length: 16; V: TRBV5-6; size: .; D: TRBD1; J: TRBJ2-1
DNA: TGTGCCAGCAGTTTATCTGCAACCGACAGGGACGGCTACACCTTC; CDR3: CASSLSATDRDGYTF; length: 15; V: TRBV28; size: .; D: TRBD1; J: TRBJ1-2
DNA: TGTGCCAGCAGCGTGGGAGGTCTGAATGAGCAGTTCTTC; CDR3: CASSVGGLNEQFF; length: 13; V: TRBV9; size: .; D: .; J: TRBJ2-1
DNA: TGTGCCAGCAGTGAATATTTAATGAGGGACTACAATCAGCCCCAGCATTTT; CDR3: CASSEYLMRDYNQPQHF; length: 17; V: TRBV2; size: .; D: .; J: TRBJ1-5
DNA: TGTGCCAGCAGCTCCCCCCCCTCGGGGGAGATGGATACGCAGTATTTT; CDR3: CASSSPPSGEMDTQYF; length: 16; V: TRBV11-2; size: .; D: .; J: TRBJ2-3
DNA: TGTGCCAGCAGTTTGCCAGGTTATAGCTCTGGGGCCAACGTCCTGACTTTC; CDR3: CASSLPGYSSGANVLTF; length: 17; V: TRBV28; size: .; D: .; J: TRBJ2-6
DNA: TGTGCCAGCAGCAAAGCGGGCCTGACGAAGACCCAGTACTTC; CDR3: CASSKAGLTKTQYF; length: 14; V: TRBV21-1; size: .; D: .; J: TRBJ2-5
DNA: TGTGCCAGCGCCGGAACCGGGACTAGCGGGGGTAGGGAGACCCAGTACTTC; CDR3: CASAGTGTSGGRETQYF; length: 17; V: TRBV5-4; size: .; D: TRBD2; J: TRBJ2-5
DNA: TGTGCCAGCAGTCAGGGACAAAACTATGGCTACACCTTC; CDR3: CASSQGQNYGYTF; length: 13; V: TRBV28; size: .; D: .; J: TRBJ1-2
DNA: TGTGCCAGCAGCTCCGGGACAGGGGGCCAGCCCCAGCATTTT; CDR3: CASSSGTGGQPQHF; length: 14; V: TRBV7-9; size: .; D: TRBD1; J: TRBJ1-5
DNA: TGTGCCAGCAGTTACGGACTGTACTACAATGAGCAGTTCTTC; CDR3: CASSYGLYYNEQFF; length: 14; V: TRBV6-6; size: .; D: .; J: TRBJ2-1
DNA: TGCGCCAGCAGTCAATCGGGGGGGGCGGGGGAGCCAAACACAGATACGCAGTATTTT; CDR3: CASSQSGGAGEPNTDTQYF; length: 19; V: TRBV23-1; size: .; D: .; J: TRBJ2-3
DNA: TGTGCCAGCAGTGTGGTCACAGGGTCGGAAAAACTGTTTTTT; CDR3: CASSVVTGSEKLFF; length: 14; V: TRBV2; size: .; D: .; J: TRBJ1-4
DNA: TGCGCCAGCAGCTCGTACAGGGGATTGTACACTGAAGCTTTCTTT; CDR3: CASSSYRGLYTEAFF; length: 15; V: TRBV4-1; size: .; D: TRBD1; J: TRBJ1-1
DNA: TGTGCCAGCAGTTTATCGACAGTTTCTACCTACGAGCAGTACTTC; CDR3: CASSLSTVSTYEQYF; length: 15; V: TRBV27; size: .; D: .; J: TRBJ2-7
DNA: TGCGCCAGCAGCTTAGGGACAAACTATGGCTACACCTTC; CDR3: CASSLGTNYGYTF; length: 13; V: TRBV5-1; size: .; D: .; J: TRBJ1-2
DNA: TGTGCCTGGAAACGGGTGCTCTCCTACAATGAGCAGTTCTTC; CDR3: CAWKRVLSYNEQFF; length: 14; V: TRBV30; size: .; D: .; J: TRBJ2-1
DNA: TGTGCCAGTAATCAGGACAGGGGTTCCTATGGCTACACCTTC; CDR3: CASNQDRGSYGYTF; length: 14; V: TRBV19; size: .; D: TRBD1; J: TRBJ1-2
DNA: TGTGCCAGCAGCCACAAAACGGGAAAGGCCTACGAGCAGTACTTC; CDR3: CASSHKTGKAYEQYF; length: 15; V: TRBV5-4; size: .; D: .; J: TRBJ2-7
DNA: TGTGCCAGTAGTATATGGGGACAGAACTATGGCTACACCTTC; CDR3: CASSIWGQNYGYTF; length: 14; V: TRBV19; size: .; D: TRBD1; J: TRBJ1-2
DNA: TGTGCCAGCAGCTTCCCGAGGGAGAACACTGAAGCTTTCTTT; CDR3: CASSFPRENTEAFF; length: 14; V: TRBV28; size: .; D: .; J: TRBJ1-1
DNA: TGTGCCAGCAGCGAGTCCAGGGTAAAGTTGGATACGCAGTATTTT; CDR3: CASSESRVKLDTQYF; length: 15; V: TRBV7-9; size: .; D: .; J: TRBJ2-3
DNA: TGTGCCAGCAAAGGGGTGAAACAGCCCCAGCATTTT; CDR3: CASKGVKQPQHF; length: 12; V: TRBV28; size: .; D: .; J: TRBJ1-5
DNA: TGTGCCAGCAGCCGTTGGGGGGGAGGAGGCTACACCTTC; CDR3: CASSRWGGGGYTF; length: 13; V: TRBV7-3; size: .; D: .; J: TRBJ1-2
DNA: TGTGCCAGCAGCTTAGCTGGACGGACAGGAGTGTACGAGCAGTACTTC; CDR3: CASSLAGRTGVYEQYF; length: 16; V: TRBV7-6; size: .; D: TRBD1; J: TRBJ2-7
DNA: TGTGCCATCAGCTCAGGGGGTACTGAAGCTTTCTTT; CDR3: CAISSGGTEAFF; length: 12; V: TRBV10-3; size: .; D: TRBD1; J: TRBJ1-1
DNA: TGCGCCAGCAGCTTGGCGGCAGGGTACACCGGGGAGCTGTTTTTT; CDR3: CASSLAAGYTGELFF; length: 15; V: TRBV5-1; size: .; D: .; J: TRBJ2-2
DNA: TGTGCCAGTAGTATCGTTCGGGGGGGCCTCTACAATGAGCAGTTCTTC; CDR3: CASSIVRGGLYNEQFF; length: 16; V: TRBV19; size: .; D: TRBD2; J: TRBJ2-1
DNA: TGTGCCAGCAGTTCTAGCCGGGCCGGGGAGCTGTTTTTT; CDR3: CASSSSRAGELFF; length: 13; V: TRBV27; size: .; D: .; J: TRBJ2-2
DNA: TGTGCCAGCTCACCACCCAGGACAGGGCGGAACACCATATATTTT; CDR3: CASSPPRTGRNTIYF; length: 15; V: TRBV18; size: .; D: TRBD1; J: TRBJ1-3
DNA: TGCGCCAGCAGCCAAGCAGGGGGGATGGATTCACCCCTCCACTTT; CDR3: CASSQAGGMDSPLHF; length: 15; V: TRBV4-1; size: .; D: TRBD1; J: TRBJ1-6
DNA: TGTGCCAGCAGGTCTCCCCCCTACAATGAGCAGTTCTTC; CDR3: CASRSPPYNEQFF; length: 13; V: TRBV6-1; size: .; D: .; J: TRBJ2-1
DNA: TGTGCCAGCAGTTTCGGCCAAGGGCGGGTGAACACTGAAGCTTTCTTT; CDR3: CASSFGQGRVNTEAFF; length: 16; V: TRBV28; size: .; D: .; J: TRBJ1-1
DNA: TGTGCCAGCAGTTTAGTGGGACTAGAGCAGTTCTTC; CDR3: CASSLVGLEQFF; length: 12; V: TRBV28; size: .; D: TRBD2; J: TRBJ2-1
DNA: TGTGCCAGCAGCCCGCTACAGGGGCACAACCCGGGCTCCTTAGATACGCAGTATTTT; CDR3: CASSPLQGHNPGSLDTQYF; length: 19; V: TRBV7-9; size: once; D: TRBD1; J: TRBJ2-3
DNA: TGCGCCAGCAGGGGACAGGGACGAACCGGGGAGCTGTTTTTT; CDR3: CASRGQGRTGELFF; length: 14; V: TRBV5-1; size: few; D: TRBD1; J: TRBJ2-2
DNA: TGTGCCAGTAGTACGCAGGGACTTTTGAACACTGAAGCTTTCTTT; CDR3: CASSTQGLLNTEAFF; length: 15; V: TRBV19; size: .; D: .; J: TRBJ1-1
DNA: TGTGCCAGCAGCTTAGGACAGGGTCTTACTGAAGCTTTCTTT; CDR3: CASSLGQGLTEAFF; length: 14; V: TRBV7-9; size: .; D: TRBD1; J: TRBJ1-1
DNA: TGTGCCAGCAGTGTGGAGCAGAGCAATCAGCCCCAGCATTTT; CDR3: CASSVEQSNQPQHF; length: 14; V: TRBV2; size: .; D: .; J: TRBJ1-5
DNA: TGCGCCAGCAGAAACAGGGGCTGGGGGACCCTGAACACTGAAGCTTTCTTT; CDR3: CASRNRGWGTLNTEAFF; length: 17; V: TRBV4-1; size: .; D: TRBD1; J: TRBJ1-1
DNA: TGTGCCAGCAGCGTAGACAGCGGAGGACGACTGTACGAGCAGTACTTC; CDR3: CASSVDSGGRLYEQYF; length: 16; V: TRBV9; size: .; D: .; J: TRBJ2-7
DNA: TGTGCCAGCAGCTTAGAGTTGGGGGACAGGGGCTACCACAATGAGCAGTTCTTC; CDR3: CASSLELGDRGYHNEQFF; length: 18; V: TRBV7-9; size: .; D: TRBD1; J: TRBJ2-1
DNA: TGTGCCAGCAGCCCTTTCCCAAGTAGAGGAGAGGGTATTCAGTACTTC; CDR3: CASSPFPSRGEGIQYF; length: 16; V: TRBV11-2; size: .; D: .; J: TRBJ2-4
DNA: TGTGCCAGCAGCAAATCGGGGGAGACCCAGTACTTC; CDR3: CASSKSGETQYF; length: 12; V: TRBV9; size: .; D: .; J: TRBJ2-5
DNA: TGTGCCAGCACACCCCCAGGGGACGAGCAGTACTTC; CDR3: CASTPPGDEQYF; length: 12; V: TRBV6-6; size: .; D: .; J: TRBJ2-7
DNA: TGTGCCAGCGCGACCCGACGGGGGGAAGGGGGCCAAGAGACCCAGTACTTC; CDR3: CASATRRGEGGQETQYF; length: 17; V: TRBV9; size: .; D: .; J: TRBJ2-5
DNA: TGTGCCAGCAGCTACGGGACAAAAAGCACAGATACGCAGTATTTT; CDR3: CASSYGTKSTDTQYF; length: 15; V: TRBV5-4; size: .; D: .; J: TRBJ2-3
DNA: TGTGCCACCAGCGCGCGGACAGTTCTGTACACTGAAGCTTTCTTT; CDR3: CATSARTVLYTEAFF; length: 15; V: TRBV15; size: few; D: .; J: TRBJ1-1
DNA: TGTGCCATCAGTGAGTCTTTGACAGGGTGGGATTCACCCCTCCACTTT; CDR3: CAISESLTGWDSPLHF; length: 16; V: TRBV10-3; size: .; D: TRBD1; J: TRBJ1-6
DNA: TGTGCCAGCAGTTACTCGGACAGGCAGGGCGGCTACACCTTC; CDR3: CASSYSDRQGGYTF; length: 14; V: TRBV6-5; size: .; D: TRBD1; J: TRBJ1-2
DNA: TGCAGCGCGACTAGCGGGGTCAACACCGGGGAGCTGTTTTTT; CDR3: CSATSGVNTGELFF; length: 14; V: TRBV29-1; size: .; D: TRBD2; J: TRBJ2-2
DNA: TGTGCCAGCAGCGGACAGGCTTACAATGAGCAGTTCTTC; CDR3: CASSGQAYNEQFF; length: 13; V: TRBV2; size: few; D: TRBD1; J: TRBJ2-1
DNA: TGTGCCTATGGGGGGGTCCACGAGCAGTACTTC; CDR3: CAYGGVHEQYF; length: 11; V: TRBV2; size: .; D: TRBD2; J: TRBJ2-7